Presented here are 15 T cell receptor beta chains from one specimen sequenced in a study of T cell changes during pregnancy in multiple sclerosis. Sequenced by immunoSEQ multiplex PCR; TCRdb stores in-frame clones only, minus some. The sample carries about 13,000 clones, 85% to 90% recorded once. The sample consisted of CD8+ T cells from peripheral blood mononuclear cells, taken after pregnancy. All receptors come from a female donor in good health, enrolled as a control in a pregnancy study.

The CDR3 protein is CASSLGRNTGELFF. Written as DNA, the CDR3 is TGTGCCAGCAGCTTAGGCAGGAACACCGGGGAGCTGTTTTTT. This chain joins TRBV11-2 and TRBJ2-2; D unclear. V was trimmed by 1 base and J by 1 base, leaving 4 bases between them. The CDR3 covers 14 residues. Germline assignment: CDR1 SGHAT and CDR2 FQNNGV.

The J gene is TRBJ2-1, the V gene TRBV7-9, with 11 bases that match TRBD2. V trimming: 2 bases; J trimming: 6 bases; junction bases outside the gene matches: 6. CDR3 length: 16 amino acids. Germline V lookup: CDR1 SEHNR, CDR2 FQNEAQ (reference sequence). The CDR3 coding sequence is TGTGCCAGCAGCTTAACTAGCGGGAGTTTCGGCAATGAGCAGTTCTTC. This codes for CASSLTSGSFGNEQFF.

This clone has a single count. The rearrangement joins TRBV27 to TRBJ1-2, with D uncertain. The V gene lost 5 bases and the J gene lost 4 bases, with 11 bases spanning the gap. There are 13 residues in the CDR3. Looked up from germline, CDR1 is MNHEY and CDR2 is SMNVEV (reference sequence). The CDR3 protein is CASSPGGLYGYTF. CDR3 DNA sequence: TGTGCCAGCAGTCCGGGAGGGCTCTATGGCTACACCTTC.

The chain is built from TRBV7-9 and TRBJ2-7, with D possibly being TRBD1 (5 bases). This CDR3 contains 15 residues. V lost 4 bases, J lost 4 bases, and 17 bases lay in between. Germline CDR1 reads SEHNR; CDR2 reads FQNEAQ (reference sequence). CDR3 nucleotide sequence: TGTGCCAGCAGCTATGTTCGACAGACTGGGTACGAGCAGTACTTC. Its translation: CASSYVRQTGYEQYF.

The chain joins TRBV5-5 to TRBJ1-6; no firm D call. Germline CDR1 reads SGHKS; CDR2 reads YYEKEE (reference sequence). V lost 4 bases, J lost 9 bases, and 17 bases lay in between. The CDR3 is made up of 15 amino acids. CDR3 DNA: TGTGCCAGCAGCGCCCCGGGGAAAAACGGTTCACCCCTCCACTTT. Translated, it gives CASSAPGKNGSPLHF.

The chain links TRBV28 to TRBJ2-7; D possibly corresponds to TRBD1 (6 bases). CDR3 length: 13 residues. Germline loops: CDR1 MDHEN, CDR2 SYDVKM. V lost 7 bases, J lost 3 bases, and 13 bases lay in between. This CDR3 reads CASTTGTSYEQYF. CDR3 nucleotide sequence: TGTGCCAGCACTACCGGGACAAGCTACGAGCAGTACTTC. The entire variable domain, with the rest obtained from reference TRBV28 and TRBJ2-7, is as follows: DVKVTQSSRYLVKRTGEKVFLECVQDMDHENMFWYRQDPGLGLRLIYFSYDVKMKEKGDIPEGYSVSREKKERFSLILESASTNQTSMYLCASTTGTSYEQYFGPGTRLTVT.

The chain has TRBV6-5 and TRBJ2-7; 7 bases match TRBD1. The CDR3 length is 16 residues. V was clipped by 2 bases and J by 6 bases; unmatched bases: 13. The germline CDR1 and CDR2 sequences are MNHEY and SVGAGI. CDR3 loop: CASSYQDRVRDSEQYF. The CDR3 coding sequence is TGTGCCAGCAGTTACCAAGACAGGGTGCGAGATTCCGAGCAGTACTTC.

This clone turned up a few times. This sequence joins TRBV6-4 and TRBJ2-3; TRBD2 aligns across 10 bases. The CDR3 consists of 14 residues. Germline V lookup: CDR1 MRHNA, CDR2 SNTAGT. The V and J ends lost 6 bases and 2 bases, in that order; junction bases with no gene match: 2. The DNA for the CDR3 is TGTGCCAGCAGCCTAGCGGGAGACACAGATACGCAGTATTTT. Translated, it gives CASSLAGDTDTQYF.

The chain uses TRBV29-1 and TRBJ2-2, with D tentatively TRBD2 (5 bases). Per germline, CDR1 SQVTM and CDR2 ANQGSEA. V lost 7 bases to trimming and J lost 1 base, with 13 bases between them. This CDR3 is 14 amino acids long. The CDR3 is CSAFGVVNTGELFF. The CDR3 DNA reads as TGCAGCGCATTCGGGGTCGTGAACACCGGGGAGCTGTTTTTT.

The CDR3: CASSPRGLSTSLRNIQYF. The CDR3 DNA reads TGTGCCAGCTCACCCAGGGGCTTATCCACGAGCTTGAGAAACATTCAGTACTTC. This sequence joins TRBV18 and TRBJ2-4; possible D gene TRBD1, 6 bases. The V end lost 3 bases, the J end lost 6 bases, and 24 bases lay between the germline ends. CDR1 and CDR2 from the germline V gene are KGHSH and LQKENI. This CDR3 region has 18 residues.

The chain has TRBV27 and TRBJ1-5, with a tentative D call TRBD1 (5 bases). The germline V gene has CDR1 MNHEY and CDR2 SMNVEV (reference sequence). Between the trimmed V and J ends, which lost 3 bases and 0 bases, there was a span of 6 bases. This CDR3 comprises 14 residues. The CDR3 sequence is CASSFGGSNQPQHF. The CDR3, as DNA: TGTGCCAGCAGTTTCGGGGGTAGCAATCAGCCCCAGCATTTT.

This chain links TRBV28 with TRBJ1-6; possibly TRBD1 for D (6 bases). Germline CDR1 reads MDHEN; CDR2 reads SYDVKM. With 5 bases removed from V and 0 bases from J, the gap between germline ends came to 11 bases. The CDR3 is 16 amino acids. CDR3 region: CASSQRTDSYNSPLHF. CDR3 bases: TGTGCCAGCAGTCAGAGGACAGACTCCTATAATTCACCCCTCCACTTT.

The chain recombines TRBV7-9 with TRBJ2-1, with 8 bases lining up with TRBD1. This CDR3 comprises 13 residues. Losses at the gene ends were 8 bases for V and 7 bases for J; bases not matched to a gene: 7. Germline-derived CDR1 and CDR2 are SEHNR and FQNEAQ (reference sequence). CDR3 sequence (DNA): TGTGCCAGCCCGCAGGGGGCGAGGAATGAGCAGTTCTTC. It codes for CASPQGARNEQFF. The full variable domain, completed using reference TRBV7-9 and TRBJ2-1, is DTGVSQNPRHKITKRGQNVTFRCDPISEHNRLYWYRQTLGQGPEFLTYFQNEAQLEKSRLLSDRFSAERPKGSFSTLEIQRTEQGDSAMYLCASPQGARNEQFFGPGTRLTVL.

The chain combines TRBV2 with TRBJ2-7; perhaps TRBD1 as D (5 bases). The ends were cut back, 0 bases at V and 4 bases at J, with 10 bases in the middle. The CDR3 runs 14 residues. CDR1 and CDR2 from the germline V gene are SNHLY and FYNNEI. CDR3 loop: CASSEASAGYEQYF. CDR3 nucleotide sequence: TGTGCCAGCAGTGAAGCGAGCGCAGGGTACGAGCAGTACTTC.

CDR3: CASSHRENTEAFF. The CDR3 DNA follows: TGTGCCAGCAGTCACAGGGAGAACACTGAAGCTTTCTTT. The V call is TRBV27, the J call TRBJ1-1; D might be TRBD1 (6 bases). Trimming stripped 5 bases from V and 1 base from J, with 8 bases between. Germline CDR1 MNHEY, CDR2 SMNVEV (reference sequence). The CDR3 is made up of 13 amino acids.